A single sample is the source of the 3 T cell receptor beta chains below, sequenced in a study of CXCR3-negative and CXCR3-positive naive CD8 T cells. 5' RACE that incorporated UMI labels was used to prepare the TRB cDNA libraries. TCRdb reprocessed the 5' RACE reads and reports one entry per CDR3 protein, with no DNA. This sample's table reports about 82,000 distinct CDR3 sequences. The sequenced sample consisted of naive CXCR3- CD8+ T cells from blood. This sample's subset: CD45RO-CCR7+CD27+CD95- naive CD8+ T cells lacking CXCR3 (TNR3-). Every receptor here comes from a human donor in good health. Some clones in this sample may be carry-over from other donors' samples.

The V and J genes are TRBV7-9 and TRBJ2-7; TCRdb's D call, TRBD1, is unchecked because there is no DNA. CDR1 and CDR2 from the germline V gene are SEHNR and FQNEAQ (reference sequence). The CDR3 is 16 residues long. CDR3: CASSPHRVSGVSEQYF.

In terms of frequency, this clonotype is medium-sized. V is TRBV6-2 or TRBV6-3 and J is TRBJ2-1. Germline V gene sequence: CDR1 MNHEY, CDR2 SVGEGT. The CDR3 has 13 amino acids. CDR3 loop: CATGLNGVNEQFF.

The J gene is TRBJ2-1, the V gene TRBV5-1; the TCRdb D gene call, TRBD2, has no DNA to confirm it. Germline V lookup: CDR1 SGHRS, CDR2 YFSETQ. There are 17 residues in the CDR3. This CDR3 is CASSDRLAVGHVAEQFF.